These 23 T cell receptor beta chains were all obtained from the same sample, sequenced in a study of blood T cell repertoires in COVID-19. The repertoire was sequenced with immunoSEQ multiplex PCR; TCRdb's copy has only in-frame clones and lacks some. The sample yields some 400,000 clones, 70% to 90% seen once. The sequenced material came from peripheral blood. Receptors originate from a human donor in a cohort sampled during active COVID-19.

V usage is TRBV20-1 and J usage is TRBJ2-7, with D maybe TRBD2 (6 bases). Per the germline V gene, CDR1 is DFQATT and CDR2 is SNEGSKA (reference sequence). V lost 3 bases to trimming and J lost 5 bases, with 17 bases between them. The CDR3 is 14 amino acids. The CDR3 is CSASGSRGKNEQYF. The DNA of the CDR3 is TGCAGTGCTAGTGGGAGTCGGGGGAAAAACGAGCAGTACTTC.

This clone was counted only a few times. The genes are TRBV30 and TRBJ2-1; 10 bases are a match to TRBD1. The V gene end was trimmed by 2 bases and the J gene end by 1 base; junction bases not matched to a gene: 5. The CDR3 sequence is 16 residues long. Per the germline V gene, CDR1 is GTSNPN and CDR2 is SVGIG (reference sequence). This chain's CDR3 is CAWSPDRGPSYNEQFF. The CDR3 nucleotides are TGTGCCTGGAGTCCCGACAGGGGGCCTTCCTACAATGAGCAGTTCTTC.

V is TRBV5-5 and J is TRBJ1-2; D is ambiguous. Germline assignment: CDR1 SGHKS and CDR2 YYEKEE (reference sequence). The CDR3 runs to 14 residues. The ends were cut back, 0 bases at V and 0 bases at J, with 6 bases in the middle. CDR3 nucleotide sequence: TGTGCCAGCAGCTTGGACAGAGCTAACTATGGCTACACCTTC. Translating it yields CASSLDRANYGYTF.

The chain has TRBV30 and TRBJ1-1, with D tentatively TRBD1 (6 bases). The CDR3 contains 16 residues. The germline V gene encodes CDR1 GTSNPN and CDR2 SVGIG (reference sequence). V was clipped by 1 base and J by 0 bases, with 15 bases between them. In DNA, the CDR3 is TGTGCCTGGAGTGGGGACACCCGGCCCATGAACACTGAAGCTTTCTTT. Its protein is CAWSGDTRPMNTEAFF. Combining the CDR3 with reference TRBV30 and TRBJ1-1 gives the whole variable domain SQTIHQWPATLVQPVGSPLSLECTVEGTSNPNLYWYRQAAGRGLQLLFYSVGIGQISSEVPQNLSASRPQDRQFILSSKKLLLSDSGFYLCAWSGDTRPMNTEAFFGQGTRLTVV.

This clone was counted a single time. V is TRBV5-1 and J is TRBJ1-2; TRBD1 aligns across 7 bases. V lost 0 bases, J lost 4 bases, and 6 bases stayed unmatched. Germline V lookup: CDR1 SGHRS, CDR2 YFSETQ. This CDR3 spans 15 amino acids. The CDR3, as DNA: TGCGCCAGCAGCTTGGAGGGACAGCCCTTCTATGGCTACACCTTC. The encoded protein is CASSLEGQPFYGYTF.

V gene TRBV5-1 combines with J gene TRBJ2-2, with 11 positions matching TRBD2. Germline loops: CDR1 SGHRS, CDR2 YFSETQ. CDR3 length equals 18 residues. Trimming at V came to 0 bases and at J to 4 bases, leaving 8 bases not matched to a gene. The CDR3 reads CASSLGLAGGRLTGELFF. CDR3 sequence (DNA): TGCGCCAGCAGCTTGGGGCTAGCGGGAGGCCGACTCACCGGGGAGCTGTTTTTT.

The chain recombines TRBV7-9 with TRBJ1-4, with TRBD1 matching over 9 bases. V was pared by 4 bases and J by 8 bases, with 8 bases of the junction left unmatched. The length of the CDR3 is 15 residues. Per germline, CDR1 SEHNR and CDR2 FQNEAQ (reference sequence). DNA of the CDR3: TGTGCCAGCAGCTGGAGTAGGACAGGGGTCGAAAAACTGTTTTTT. Residues: CASSWSRTGVEKLFF. Based on the CDR3 plus reference TRBV7-9 and TRBJ1-4, the full variable domain is DTGVSQNPRHKITKRGQNVTFRCDPISEHNRLYWYRQTLGQGPEFLTYFQNEAQLEKSRLLSDRFSAERPKGSFSTLEIQRTEQGDSAMYLCASSWSRTGVEKLFFGSGTQLSVL.

The chain carries TRBV7-2 and TRBJ2-1; D not resolved. The germline gives CDR1 SGHTA, CDR2 FQGNSA. The CDR3 sequence is 13 residues long. The germline V and J ends were trimmed by 4 bases and 7 bases, with 11 bases remaining between them. The CDR3 here is CASSSLGRNEQFF. The CDR3 DNA is TGTGCCAGCAGCTCCCTCGGTAGAAATGAGCAGTTCTTC. Together with reference TRBV7-2 and TRBJ2-1, the CDR3 gives the full variable domain: GAGVSQSPSNKVTEKGKDVELRCDPISGHTALYWYRQSLGQGLEFLIYFQGNSAPDKSGLPSDRFSAERTGGSVSTLTIQRTQQEDSAVYLCASSSLGRNEQFFGPGTRLTVL.

Comments on this clone: The germline gene is not matched at one end of the junction; a read error may be the cause. The chain couples TRBV3-1 (or the pseudogene TRBV3-2) to TRBJ2-5; TRBD2 aligns across 9 bases. CDR1 and CDR2 (germline): LGHDT, YNNKEL (reference sequence). The length of the CDR3 is 16 residues. For the CDR3, the DNA is TGTGCCAGCAGCCAAGTAGGTAGCGGGGGCCGAGAGATCCAGTACTTC. It codes for CASSQVGSGGREIQYF.

This chain links TRBV5-4 with TRBJ2-2; TRBD1 aligns across 9 bases. V shed 7 bases and J 6 bases; nucleotides not matched to a gene: 10. Germline CDR1 and CDR2: SGHNT and YYREEE (reference sequence). The CDR3 spans 15 residues. This CDR3 is CASGPWTGEPGELFF. The CDR3, as DNA: TGTGCCAGCGGACCATGGACAGGGGAGCCCGGGGAGCTGTTTTTT.

This clone was found once. In nucleotides, the CDR3 is TGCGCCAGCGGCGCGGGACAGGTTTACAATGAGCAGTTCTTC. Translating it yields CASGAGQVYNEQFF. This chain joins TRBV5-1 and TRBJ2-1; 8 nucleotides match TRBD1. There are 14 residues in the CDR3. The V segment lost 7 bases and the J segment 4 bases; nucleotides outside the gene matches: 7. Germline lookup yields CDR1 SGHRS and CDR2 YFSETQ.

The chain is built from TRBV28 and TRBJ2-5; 10 bases line up with TRBD1. Germline assignment: CDR1 MDHEN and CDR2 SYDVKM. The CDR3 has 17 amino acids. V shed 2 bases, J shed 3 bases, and the junction held 9 bases outside the gene matches. The chain's CDR3 is CASSLTGQGVRKETQYF. In DNA, the CDR3 is TGTGCCAGCAGTTTAACCGGACAGGGGGTTAGAAAAGAGACCCAGTACTTC. Supplemented by reference TRBV28 and TRBJ2-5, the full variable domain reads DVKVTQSSRYLVKRTGEKVFLECVQDMDHENMFWYRQDPGLGLRLIYFSYDVKMKEKGDIPEGYSVSREKKERFSLILESASTNQTSMYLCASSLTGQGVRKETQYFGPGTRLLVL.

This clone is a singleton in its sample. The rearrangement joins TRBV5-1 to TRBJ1-1; D is unclear. V lost 0 bases to trimming and J lost 5 bases, with 14 bases between them. The CDR3 extends over 15 amino acids. The germline V gene has CDR1 SGHRS and CDR2 YFSETQ. This CDR3 reads CASSLGEGWETEAFF. DNA for the CDR3: TGCGCCAGCAGCTTGGGGGAGGGATGGGAAACTGAAGCTTTCTTT.

Points on this clone: Other nucleotide sequences in the sample specify the same CDR3. The V call is TRBV29-1, the J call TRBJ2-3; D is ambiguous. The CDR3 totals 12 residues. Germline CDR1 reads SQVTM; CDR2 reads ANQGSEA. Trimming removed 4 bases from V and 2 bases from J, with 7 bases in between. The CDR3 loop is CSVVLSTDTQYF. The CDR3 bases are TGCAGCGTTGTGCTATCCACAGATACGCAGTATTTT.

This chain connects TRBV28 to TRBJ2-7, with TRBD2 matching 7 bases. This CDR3 has 20 residues. The J segment lost 1 base and the V segment lost 5 bases, leaving 23 bases of the junction unmatched. Germline V lookup: CDR1 MDHEN, CDR2 SYDVKM. CDR3 sequence reads: CASSPEVELAPSYPSYEQYF. The CDR3 region has the DNA TGTGCCAGCAGTCCTGAGGTAGAACTAGCGCCGTCCTATCCTTCCTACGAGCAGTACTTC.

This chain links TRBV20-1 with TRBJ2-5; possibly TRBD2 for D (5 bases). Deletions cut 6 bases from V and 4 bases from J, with 9 bases between. Germline-derived CDR1 and CDR2 are DFQATT and SNEGSKA (reference sequence). The CDR3 loop spans 11 amino acids. The chain's CDR3 is CSAKGGETQYF. For the CDR3, the DNA is TGCAGTGCCAAAGGAGGAGAGACCCAGTACTTC.

The chain is built from TRBV11-2 and TRBJ2-5, with TRBD2 matching over 10 bases. This CDR3 has 17 amino acids. Trimming took 0 bases from V and 3 from J; bases not matched to a gene: 7. In germline, CDR1 is SGHAT, CDR2 FQNNGV. The DNA of the CDR3 is TGTGCCAGCAGCTTAGATCCCCCTAGCGGGGGTAAAGAGACCCAGTACTTC. Translation: CASSLDPPSGGKETQYF.

This rearrangement joins TRBV28 to TRBJ2-5; D gene unclear. The CDR3 runs 12 residues. Germline V gene data show CDR1 as MDHEN and CDR2 as SYDVKM. The V end was cut by 6 bases, the J end by 5 bases, with 10 bases between. The chain's CDR3 is CASSPPVETQYF. DNA for the CDR3: TGTGCCAGCAGCCCTCCGGTGGAGACCCAGTACTTC.

The chain uses TRBV7-2 and TRBJ2-3; the match to TRBD2 covers 8 bases. The CDR3 is 16 amino acids. After removal of 2 bases from V and 6 bases from J, the junction contained 10 bases not matched to a gene. Germline-derived CDR1 and CDR2 are SGHTA and FQGNSA. CDR3 loop: CASSLFVREGWDTQYF. As DNA, the CDR3 is TGTGCCAGCAGCTTATTTGTTCGGGAGGGTTGGGATACGCAGTATTTT.

Concerning this clone itself: At the DNA level, this CDR3 is encoded by other sequences in the same sample as well. The chain carries TRBV5-4 and TRBJ2-5, with 9 bases aligning to TRBD2. Germline loops: CDR1 SGHNT, CDR2 YYREEE (reference sequence). The CDR3 extends over 15 amino acids. V shed 4 bases, J shed 1 base, and the junction held 5 bases outside the gene matches. The CDR3: CASSLGLASQETQYF. The CDR3, as DNA: TGTGCCAGCAGCCTCGGACTAGCGAGCCAAGAGACCCAGTACTTC.

This clone has a single count. The V and J genes are TRBV5-6 and TRBJ2-3; TRBD1 is a possible D gene (6 bases). The CDR3 is made up of 14 amino acids. The V end was cut by 3 bases, the J end by 4 bases, with 12 bases between. CDR1 and CDR2 from the germline V gene are SGHDT and YYEEEE. This chain's CDR3 is CASSYLDRPDTQYF. The CDR3 coding sequence is TGTGCCAGCAGCTACCTCGACAGGCCAGATACGCAGTATTTT.

This chain joins TRBV10-3 and TRBJ1-5; 7 bases are a match to TRBD1. V shed 6 bases and J 3 bases; nucleotides not matched to a gene: 5. This CDR3 is built from 14 residues. Germline-derived CDR1 and CDR2 are ENHRY and SYGVKD. The CDR3 bases are TGTGCCATCAGCAGACAGGGAATCAATCAGCCCCAGCATTTT. Its protein product is CAISRQGINQPQHF.

To note about this clone: The junction departs from germline at one end; a sequencing error may be responsible. V and J are TRBV28 and TRBJ1-6, with 8 bases matching TRBD1. Germline-derived CDR1 and CDR2 are MDHEN and SYDVKM. This CDR3 region has 12 residues. The CDR3 loop reads CASSLYRQGFTF. The CDR3 DNA reads as TGTGCCAGCAGTTTATATCGACAGGGGTTTACCTTT.